The 30 T cell receptor beta chains given below trace back to one sample, sequenced in a study of blood T cell repertoires in COVID-19. TCRdb's copy holds only in-frame clones and misses some; the assay was immunoSEQ multiplex PCR. This sample yields 400,000 to 500,000 clones, of which 86% are seen a single time; approximately 1.5% belongs to the top ten. The sequenced sample consisted of peripheral blood. These receptors were obtained from a woman aged 25-40 years with active or convalescent COVID-19.

The V gene is TRBV15, the J gene TRBJ2-7, with 7 bases identical to TRBD2. The CDR3 loop spans 16 amino acids. Losses at the gene ends were 1 base for V and 2 bases for J; bases not matched to a gene: 8. The germline gives CDR1 LNHNV, CDR2 YYDKDF (reference sequence). CDR3: CATSRASGNRPYEQYF. Written as DNA, the CDR3 is TGTGCCACCAGCAGAGCCAGCGGGAATAGGCCCTACGAGCAGTACTTC.

This clone was recorded once. Here the CDR3 reads CASSLDSLAGLYSTDTQYF. CDR3 bases: TGTGCCAGCAGCTTAGACTCGCTAGCGGGCCTATATAGCACAGATACGCAGTATTTT. This chain joins TRBV11-2 and TRBJ2-3; 8 bases agree with TRBD2. The germline CDR1 and CDR2 sequences are SGHAT and FQNNGV. V trimming: 0 bases; J trimming: 0 bases; junction bases outside the gene matches: 11. This CDR3 is built from 19 residues. The complete variable domain, with remaining parts taken from reference TRBV11-2 and TRBJ2-3, reads EAGVAQSPRYKIIEKRQSVAFWCNPISGHATLYWYQQILGQGPKLLIQFQNNGVVDDSQLPKDRFSAERLKGVDSTLKIQPAKLEDSAVYLCASSLDSLAGLYSTDTQYFGPGTRLTVL.

The rearrangement joins TRBV19 to TRBJ1-2; tentative D call: TRBD1 (5 bases). The CDR3 sequence is 13 residues long. The V end was cut by 10 bases, the J end by 6 bases, with 18 bases between. The germline V gene has CDR1 LNHDA and CDR2 SQIVND (reference sequence). CDR3 DNA sequence: TGTGCCATTAGAGGGGCAGGGCTTAATGGCTACACCTTC. It specifies CAIRGAGLNGYTF. The entire variable domain, with the rest obtained from reference TRBV19 and TRBJ1-2, is as follows: DGGITQSPKYLFRKEGQNVTLSCEQNLNHDAMYWYRQDPGQGLRLIYYSQIVNDFQKGDIAEGYSVSREKKESFPLTVTSAQKNPTAFYLCAIRGAGLNGYTFGSGTRLTVV.

The V gene is TRBV5-1, the J gene TRBJ1-1; D possibly corresponds to TRBD1 (5 bases). Germline loops: CDR1 SGHRS, CDR2 YFSETQ. V gave up 3 bases and J gave up 5 bases, with 8 bases separating them. CDR3 size: 12 residues. CDR3 in amino acids: CASSSTATEAFF. DNA for the CDR3: TGCGCCAGCAGCTCGACAGCTACTGAAGCTTTCTTT.

The rearrangement links TRBV27 to TRBJ2-7; 7 nucleotides agree with TRBD1. The CDR3 contains 14 residues. Germline CDR1 and CDR2: MNHEY and SMNVEV (reference sequence). V was pared by 5 bases and J by 2 bases, with 6 bases of the junction left unmatched. The CDR3 DNA reads TGTGCCAGCAGTCTTGACAGGGCCACCTACGAGCAGTACTTC. It translates to CASSLDRATYEQYF.

This clone was seen more than once but under ten times. V gene TRBV4-2 combines with J gene TRBJ1-3; D is undetermined. V was cut by 0 bases and J by 7 bases, with 7 bases left in between. The CDR3 contains 13 residues. Per germline, CDR1 LGHNA and CDR2 YNFKEQ. The CDR3 reads CASSQDTSNTIYF. The CDR3 region has the DNA TGTGCCAGCAGCCAAGATACGAGCAACACCATATATTTT.

This chain joins TRBV7-9 and TRBJ2-2; 8 bases fit TRBD1. Germline lookup yields CDR1 SEHNR and CDR2 FQNEAQ (reference sequence). The CDR3 has 16 residues. The V and J ends lost 0 bases and 1 base, in that order; junction bases with no gene match: 1. The CDR3 region has the DNA TGTGCCAGCAGCTTAGCAGGGACAGGGAACACCGGGGAGCTGTTTTTT. Amino acids: CASSLAGTGNTGELFF.

The chain links TRBV6-5 to TRBJ1-1, with D uncertain. Trimming removed 0 bases at V and 4 bases at J, with 15 bases between. The V gene's germline CDR1 is MNHEY and CDR2 SVGAGI. CDR3 length equals 16 residues. Here the CDR3 DNA reads TGTGCCAGCAGTTACTCTCAAATCCGACGGGGCACTGAAGCTTTCTTT. It encodes CASSYSQIRRGTEAFF.

This chain uses TRBV5-1 with TRBJ1-2, with TRBD1 matching 9 bases. The CDR3 has 16 residues. Germline V gene lookup returns CDR1 SGHRS and CDR2 YFSETQ. J was trimmed by 4 bases and V by 4 bases; bases with no gene match: 11. The DNA of the CDR3 is TGCGCCAGCAGCCCAGCCTGGGACAGGGAGATCTATGGCTACACCTTC. Protein sequence: CASSPAWDREIYGYTF.

The chain couples TRBV4-1 to TRBJ1-2; 10 bases map to TRBD1. V lost 4 bases and J lost 7; bases outside the gene matches: 9. Germline values: CDR1 MGHRA, CDR2 YSYEKL. This CDR3 spans 15 amino acids. The CDR3 DNA sequence: TGCGCCAGCAGCCTCCCGGGACAGGGGAAATCTGGCTACACCTTC. This translates into CASSLPGQGKSGYTF.

V and J are TRBV5-1 and TRBJ2-2; a weak D match, TRBD1 (5 bases). CDR1 is SGHRS and CDR2 is YFSETQ in the germline V gene. V was clipped by 3 bases and J by 5 bases, with 14 bases between them. There are 15 residues in the CDR3. CDR3 sequence (DNA): TGCGCCAGCAGCTCGGCAGGGATGAGGACCGGGGAGCTGTTTTTT. It is translated as CASSSAGMRTGELFF.

The J gene is TRBJ1-3, the V gene TRBV6-5; D is unresolved. CDR1 and CDR2 (germline): MNHEY, SVGAGI. V was pared by 4 bases and J by 0 bases, with 10 bases between. This CDR3 contains 15 residues. The CDR3, as DNA: TGTGCCAGCAGTTCACAAGCGGTCTCTGGAAACACCATATATTTT. This encodes CASSSQAVSGNTIYF.

The chain has TRBV7-9 and TRBJ2-1, with 12 bases aligning to TRBD2. The CDR3 covers 16 residues. CDR1 SEHNR and CDR2 FQNEAQ come from the germline V gene (reference sequence). With V trimmed by 5 bases and J by 4 bases, 6 bases remained unmatched. The CDR3 loop reads CASSPRTSGEYNEQFF. CDR3 DNA sequence: TGTGCCAGCAGCCCCCGGACTAGCGGGGAGTACAATGAGCAGTTCTTC.

This clone has only one observation. This chain uses TRBV5-1 with TRBJ2-2; D not resolved. The CDR3 sequence is 12 residues long. V lost 4 bases and J 5 bases, leaving 6 bases between the germline ends. CDR1 is SGHRS, CDR2 YFSETQ, per germline. The CDR3, as DNA: TGCGCCAGCAGCAAAACTACCGGGGAGCTGTTTTTT. Translating gives CASSKTTGELFF.

The chain carries TRBV3-1 (or the pseudogene TRBV3-2) and TRBJ2-3; no clear D. From germline, CDR1 is LGHDT and CDR2 YNNKEL (reference sequence). The CDR3 is 13 amino acids. The V end lost 5 bases, the J end lost 2 bases, and 8 bases lay between the germline ends. Here the CDR3 reads CASSTIITDTQYF. CDR3 DNA: TGTGCCAGCAGCACAATTATCACAGATACGCAGTATTTT.

This chain links TRBV2 with TRBJ1-2; 7 bases match TRBD1. CDR1 is SNHLY and CDR2 is FYNNEI in the germline V gene. Unmatched junction bases numbered 7, after V lost 6 bases and J lost 6 bases. This CDR3 is 13 amino acids long. In DNA, the CDR3 is TGTGCCAGCAGATTACAGGGGAGCGATGGCTACACCTTC. Translating it yields CASRLQGSDGYTF.

This clone appeared once. The V gene is TRBV2, the J gene TRBJ1-2; TRBD1 matches 8 bases. V lost 5 bases to trimming and J lost 3 bases; unmatched junction nucleotides: 2. In germline, CDR1 is SNHLY, CDR2 FYNNEI. The CDR3 length is 13 residues. The CDR3 is CASSQDRDYGYTF. Here the CDR3 DNA reads TGTGCCAGCAGTCAGGACAGGGACTATGGCTACACCTTC.

The rearrangement links TRBV5-1 to TRBJ1-2, with 7 bases lining up with TRBD1. With 3 bases clipped from V and 3 bases from J, the junction kept 14 bases outside the gene matches. This CDR3 is built from 17 residues. Germline-derived CDR1 and CDR2 are SGHRS and YFSETQ. The CDR3 nucleotides read TGCGCCAGCAGCTCAACCGGCACAGGGGTGTTACACTATGGCTACACCTTC. Its protein product is CASSSTGTGVLHYGYTF.

The chain is built from TRBV27 and TRBJ1-1, with TRBD1 as a possible D gene (6 bases). Per the germline V gene, CDR1 is MNHEY and CDR2 is SMNVEV (reference sequence). The CDR3 covers 16 residues. Trimming pared 5 bases from V and 3 bases from J, leaving 19 bases between. CDR3 bases: TGTGCCAGCAGTCCGGACAGAGTATTCGGCGACACTGAAGCTTTCTTT. Its translation is CASSPDRVFGDTEAFF.

The V call is TRBV4-1, the J call TRBJ1-5; no reliable D call. Looked up from germline, CDR1 is MGHRA and CDR2 is YSYEKL. CDR3 length: 15 amino acids. V shed 3 bases and J shed 1 base, with 10 bases lying between them. The DNA of the CDR3 is TGCGCCAGCAGCCATTCCATACAAAGCAATCAGCCCCAGCATTTT. It translates to CASSHSIQSNQPQHF.

The V call is TRBV6-5, the J call TRBJ1-2; 11 bases map to TRBD1. This CDR3 contains 14 residues. Germline-derived CDR1 and CDR2 are MNHEY and SVGAGI. Trimming cost V 8 bases and J 7 bases; bases outside gene matches: 9. CDR3 DNA: TGTGCCAGCGATGGGACAGGGGGTCTCTTTGGCTACACCTTC. Translated: CASDGTGGLFGYTF.

The CDR3 nucleotides read TGTGCCAGCAGTTTTTACACGGGGTCTAACTATGGCTACACCTTC. This encodes CASSFYTGSNYGYTF. The chain has TRBV28 and TRBJ1-2; D is undetermined. Germline assignment: CDR1 MDHEN and CDR2 SYDVKM. This CDR3 contains 15 residues. The V end lost 3 bases, the J end lost 0 bases, and 11 bases lay between the germline ends.

The chain links TRBV27 to TRBJ1-6; 7 bases map to TRBD1. CDR3 length: 15 amino acids. The germline CDR1 and CDR2 sequences are MNHEY and SMNVEV (reference sequence). V lost 3 bases and J lost 7; bases outside the gene matches: 6. The CDR3, as DNA: TGTGCCAGCAGTTTGGAGGCAGGGGGGAATTCACCCCTCCACTTT. Translated, it gives CASSLEAGGNSPLHF.

The V and J genes are TRBV25-1 and TRBJ2-5; D remains unclear. The CDR3 spans 11 residues. CDR1 is MGHDK and CDR2 is SYGVNS in the germline V gene. V dropped 10 bases and J dropped 4 bases, with 10 bases sitting between them. DNA of the CDR3: TGTGCCACCATCTCAGGAGAGACCCAGTACTTC. This encodes CATISGETQYF.

The rearrangement links TRBV27 to TRBJ2-7, with TRBD1 as a possible D gene (5 bases). The V gene lost 2 bases and the J gene lost 6 bases, with 14 bases spanning the gap. This CDR3 has 14 residues. Germline CDR1 and CDR2: MNHEY and SMNVEV (reference sequence). The CDR3 nucleotides are TGTGCCAGCAGTTTAGGGGCAGGGAAGGGCGAGCAGTACTTC. Its translation: CASSLGAGKGEQYF.

This sequence joins TRBV30 and TRBJ2-1; D might be TRBD1 (6 bases). The germline V and J ends were trimmed by 2 bases and 2 bases, with 13 bases remaining between them. Per germline, CDR1 GTSNPN and CDR2 SVGIG (reference sequence). This CDR3 spans 15 amino acids. CDR3 protein: CAWSSGVSAYNEQFF. CDR3 bases: TGTGCCTGGAGTTCAGGGGTAAGCGCCTACAATGAGCAGTTCTTC.

V is TRBV5-8 and J is TRBJ2-1; possible D gene TRBD2, 6 bases. The V gene lost 2 bases and the J gene lost 4 bases, with 10 bases spanning the gap. The CDR3 is 14 amino acids. Germline CDR1 SGHTS, CDR2 YDEGEE. The CDR3 DNA sequence: TGTGCCAGCAGCTTTAGGACTAATTACAATGAGCAGTTCTTC. Encoded protein: CASSFRTNYNEQFF.

This sequence joins TRBV6-5 and TRBJ2-5; 7 nucleotides match TRBD1. This CDR3 spans 14 amino acids. The germline V gene has CDR1 MNHEY and CDR2 SVGAGI. With V trimmed by 8 bases and J by 3 bases, 9 bases remained unmatched. This chain's CDR3 is CASRGGQKKETQYF. In DNA, the CDR3 is TGTGCCAGCCGAGGGGGACAGAAGAAAGAGACCCAGTACTTC.

The V call is TRBV10-3, the J call TRBJ2-1; TRBD2 aligns across 7 bases. There are 20 residues in the CDR3. V lost 6 bases, J lost 2 bases, and 22 bases stayed unmatched. CDR1 is ENHRY and CDR2 is SYGVKD in the germline V gene. CDR3 residues: CAISPSSDVGRVLTYNEQFF. The CDR3 DNA reads TGTGCCATCAGCCCGAGCTCCGACGTAGGGAGGGTCTTGACCTACAATGAGCAGTTCTTC.

For this clone: Other DNA sequences in the sample encode the same CDR3. The chain has TRBV27 and TRBJ1-1; 9 bases are a match to TRBD1. From germline, CDR1 is MNHEY and CDR2 SMNVEV (reference sequence). J gave up 3 bases and V 6 bases, and 5 bases lay outside the gene matches. CDR3 length: 14 amino acids. The CDR3 DNA sequence: TGTGCCAGCAGCCCGGACAGGGGCTACACTGAAGCTTTCTTT. It translates to CASSPDRGYTEAFF.